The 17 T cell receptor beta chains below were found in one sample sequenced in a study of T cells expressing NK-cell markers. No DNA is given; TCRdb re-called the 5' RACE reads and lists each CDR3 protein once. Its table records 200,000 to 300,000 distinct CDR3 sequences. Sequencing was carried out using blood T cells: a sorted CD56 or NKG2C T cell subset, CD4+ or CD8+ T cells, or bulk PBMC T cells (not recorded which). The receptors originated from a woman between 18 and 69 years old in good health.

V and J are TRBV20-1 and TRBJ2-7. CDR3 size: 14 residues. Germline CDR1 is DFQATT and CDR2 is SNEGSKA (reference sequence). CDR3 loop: CSAHLGGSSYEQYF.

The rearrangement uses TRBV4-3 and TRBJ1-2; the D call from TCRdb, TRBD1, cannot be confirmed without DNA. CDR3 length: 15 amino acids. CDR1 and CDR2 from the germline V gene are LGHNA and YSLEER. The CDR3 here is CASSQEGTRSNGYTF.

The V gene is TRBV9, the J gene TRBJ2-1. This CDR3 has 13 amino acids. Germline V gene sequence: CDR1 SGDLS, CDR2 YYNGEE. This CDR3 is CASSVDGWNEQFF.

The CDR3 is CASSLAPGNYGYTF. The V and J genes are TRBV5-5 and TRBJ1-2; checking the TCRdb D call of TRBD1 is not possible without DNA. The CDR3 extends over 14 amino acids. CDR1 is SGHKS, CDR2 YYEKEE, per germline (reference sequence).

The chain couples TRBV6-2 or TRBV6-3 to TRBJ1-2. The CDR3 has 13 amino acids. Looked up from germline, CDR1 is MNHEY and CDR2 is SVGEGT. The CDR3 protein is CASSFLRRDGYTF.

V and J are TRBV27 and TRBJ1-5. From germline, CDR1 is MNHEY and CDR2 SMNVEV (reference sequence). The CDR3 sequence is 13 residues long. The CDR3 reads CASSLTRAQPQHF.

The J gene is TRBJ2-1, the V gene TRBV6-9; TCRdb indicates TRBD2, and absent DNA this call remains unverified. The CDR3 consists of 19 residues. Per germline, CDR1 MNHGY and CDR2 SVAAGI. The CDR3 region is CASVGGVGSGTREYNEQFF.

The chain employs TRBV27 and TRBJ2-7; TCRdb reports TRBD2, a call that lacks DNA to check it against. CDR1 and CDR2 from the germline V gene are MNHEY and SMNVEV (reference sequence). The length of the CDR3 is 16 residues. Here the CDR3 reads CASSPDLALGSYEQYF.

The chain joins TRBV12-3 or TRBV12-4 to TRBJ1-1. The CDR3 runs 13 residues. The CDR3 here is CASSLQMNTEAFF.

The CDR3 is CASSDPCGSYNEQFF. The chain combines TRBV10-2 with TRBJ2-1; TCRdb reports TRBD2, a call that lacks DNA to check it against. The CDR3 length is 15 residues. Germline CDR1 reads WSHSY; CDR2 reads SAAADI.

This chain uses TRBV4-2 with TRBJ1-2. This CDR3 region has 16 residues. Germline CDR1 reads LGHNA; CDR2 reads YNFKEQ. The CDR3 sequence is CASSQAGGDSNYGYTF.

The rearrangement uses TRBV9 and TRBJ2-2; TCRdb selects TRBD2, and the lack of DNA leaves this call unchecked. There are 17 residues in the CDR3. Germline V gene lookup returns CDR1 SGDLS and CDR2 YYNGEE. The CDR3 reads CASSADTGTSSTGELFF.

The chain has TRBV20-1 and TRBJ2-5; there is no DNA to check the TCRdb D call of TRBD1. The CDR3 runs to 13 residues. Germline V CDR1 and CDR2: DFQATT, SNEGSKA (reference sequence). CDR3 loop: CSVPQASKETQYF.

CDR3 region: CASSLRGGEQFF. The chain links TRBV12-3 or TRBV12-4 to TRBJ2-1; TCRdb picks TRBD1, but there is no DNA to check that call. The CDR3 extends over 12 amino acids.

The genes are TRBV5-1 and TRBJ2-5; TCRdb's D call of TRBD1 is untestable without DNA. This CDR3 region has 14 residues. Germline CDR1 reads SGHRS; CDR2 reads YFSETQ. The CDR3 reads CATSAGGISETQYF.

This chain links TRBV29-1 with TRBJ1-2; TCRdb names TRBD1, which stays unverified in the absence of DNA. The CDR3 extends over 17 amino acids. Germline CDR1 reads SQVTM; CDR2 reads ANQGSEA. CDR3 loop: CSVGASGTEASSYGYTF.

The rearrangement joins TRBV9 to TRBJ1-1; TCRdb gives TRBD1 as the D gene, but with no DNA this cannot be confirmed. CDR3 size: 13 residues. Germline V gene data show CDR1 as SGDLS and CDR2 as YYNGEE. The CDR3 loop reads CASSSRGSSEAFF.